The entry below gives a single TCR beta chain sequence along with its context. Its matching antigen is unknown. CDR3 length: 13 residues. Germline loops: CDR1 LNHDA, CDR2 SQIVND (reference sequence). V lost 2 bases to trimming and J lost 5 bases; unmatched junction nucleotides: 3. The record originates from a study of T cell repertoires in cytomegalovirus infection. Study context: Recently identified HLA-C-restricted CMV epitopes were among the peptides used. Both CMV infection and a matching HLA type were indicated by public TCR beta signatures.

Findings and limits, study-wide: HLA-C-restricted CMV clonotypes gave the most frequent clonotype in two of eight donors. Summed frequency of public TCR beta families distinguished CMV carriers with the relevant HLA.

From the reads, TCRdb called clonotypes with MiXCR, one entry per CDR3 protein. This table has fewer than 350,000 distinct CDR3 sequences, about 29% appearing once. This sample comprised cultured PBMCs, obtained from culture after CMV antigen stimulation. The clonotype comes from a human donor in good health (CMV status not recorded). Some clones in this sample may be carry-over from other donors' samples. The genes are TRBV19 and TRBJ2-7, with 7 bases fitting TRBD1. The DNA of the CDR3 is TGTGCCAGTAGTATAACGACAGGGAACGAGCAGTACTTC. Its translation: CASSITTGNEQYF.